A few counts support the clone carrying this TCR beta chain. Its target is unknown. MiXCR, run by TCRdb on the reads, gives a single entry per CDR3 protein. Of almost 500,000 distinct CDR3 sequences listed, around 11% are singletons. This specimen comes from a study of T cell repertoires in cytomegalovirus infection. Study-level information: In public TCR beta signatures, there were indications of both CMV infection and matching HLA type. Broader study findings: Ex vivo responses were dominated by HLA-C-restricted CMV-specific TCR beta clonotypes.

The germline V and J ends were trimmed by 4 bases and 1 base, with 11 bases remaining between them. The CDR3 runs 14 residues. Germline V gene sequence: CDR1 SGHVS, CDR2 FQNEAQ. Sequenced input: PBMCs. V is TRBV7-8 and J is TRBJ2-7; D is undetermined. This TCR was sampled from a human donor in good health (CMV status not recorded). Some clones in this sample may be carry-over from other donors' samples. DNA of the CDR3: TGTGCCAGCAGCTCTCGTCTAGGTTCCTACGAGCAGTACTTC. Protein product: CASSSRLGSYEQYF.